The 2 T cell receptor beta chains reported below all come from one sample, sequenced in a study of blood T cell repertoires in COVID-19. Method: immunoSEQ multiplex PCR; TCRdb's copy keeps in-frame clones and lacks some. The data show 250,000 to 350,000 clones, about 85% seen once. Sequenced input: peripheral blood. Receptors were obtained from a man younger than 30 with active or convalescent COVID-19.

The CDR3 loop is CASSQDGEKLFF. As DNA, the CDR3 is TGTGCCAGCAGCCAAGACGGGGAAAAACTGTTTTTT. The V and J genes are TRBV3-1 (or the pseudogene TRBV3-2) and TRBJ1-4; D gene unclear. The germline gives CDR1 LGHDT, CDR2 YNNKEL (reference sequence). This CDR3 is built from 12 residues. V was cut by 0 bases and J by 8 bases, with 4 bases left in between.

The chain recombines TRBV5-1 with TRBJ1-2, with TRBD1 matching over 8 bases. Germline CDR1 is SGHRS and CDR2 is YFSETQ. The CDR3 loop spans 14 amino acids. The V and J ends lost 1 base and 3 bases, in that order; junction bases with no gene match: 2. For the CDR3, the DNA is TGCGCCAGCAGCTTGAACAGGGGGGACTATGGCTACACCTTC. Amino acid sequence: CASSLNRGDYGYTF. The whole variable domain, remainder taken from reference TRBV5-1 and TRBJ1-2, is KAGVTQTPRYLIKTRGQQVTLSCSPISGHRSVSWYQQTPGQGLQFLFEYFSETQRNKGNFPGRFSGRQFSNSRSEMNVSTLELGDSALYLCASSLNRGDYGYTFGSGTRLTVV.